This entry is about one T cell receptor beta chain. It has no known antigen specificity. Base quality data are lacking; no much larger clone is found one base away. This record comes from a study of cytomegalovirus exposure and HLA in healthy donors (dated by TCRdb to the late 2010s). About the study as a whole: An earlier analysis of several hundred of the donors reported roughly 300 Gb of sequence data and 117 million unique TCR beta sequences obtained from around 180 million T cells. In a later genetic analysis, genome-wide SNP genotypes for about three fifths of the 666 donors were used, and that subset was treated as a discovery cohort. A later analysis re-examined previously published TCR beta repertoires from over 500 donors and added high-resolution HLA genotyping to investigate patterns of TCR occurrence. The study aimed to test whether cataloging public T cell receptors could reveal signatures of past pathogen exposure. Rather than using new phenotypic data, the later analysis identified candidate immune exposures from TCR beta sequences and from how often those sequences occurred across donors. In an earlier analysis of 550 to 700 of the donors, high-throughput TCR beta sequencing was used to judge whether each TCR beta V gene segment behaved as functional or pseudogenic. A separate validation cohort of about 110 different subjects was used in addition to the roughly 700-subject first cohort. Four to six DR-DQ haplotypes were handled as single units for association and clustering, since linkage in the cohort was strong. The study used immunosequencing to profile the T cell repertoires of 600 to 850 subjects and linked those repertoires to cytomegalovirus serostatus. Roughly 290 gigabases of sequencing data and tens of millions of unique TCR sequences made up an early release that covered over 550 HLA-typed donors. Across about 370 genotyped donors of the cohort, an average of roughly 200,000 unique TCR beta nucleotide sequences per donor were sequenced, and 15% to 20% of those sequences were non-productive. The genetic ancestry cluster associated with self-reported Caucasian donors included about four fifths of the 300 to 400 genotyped donors. HLA typing covered class I and class II loci at four-digit resolution. The number of typed donors differed by locus: about 620-640 for A, B, C, DRB1 and DQB1; some 500 for DQA1; 600 to 610 for DPA1; and 400 to 480 for DPB1. All discovery cohort repertoires had been generated using a single sequencing platform. The study combined high-throughput TCR immunosequencing, statistical association of individual TCRs with disease status, and machine learning to predict cytomegalovirus infection status. Donor age, sex, ethnicity and CMV serostatus were collected together with the repertoire data.

What the work shows at the level of the full study, not this receptor alone: The only immune exposure information available for the cohort was CMV serostatus. An earlier analysis of approximately 590 of the donors showed that most TCR beta V segments appeared in productive rearrangements either about 87% or about 30% of the time, which broadly matched IMGT annotations. The study gave a list of some 150 TCR beta chains associated with cytomegalovirus. Strong co-occurrence of HLA alleles, especially DR and DQ, made assigning TCR associations to individual alleles difficult. In vitro tests confirmed that a few of the cytomegalovirus-associated TCR beta chains recognize cytomegalovirus antigens. According to a later analysis, TCR association rates differed among HLA loci, with DRB1 alleles showing the most associated TCRs and HLA-C alleles showing the fewest. Because counts were too low, 15 to 20 rarely observed V segments, including chromosome 9 orphons, were excluded from the earlier analysis of 587 of the donors. A further reported finding was that TCR beta sequences accurately predicted the HLA-A and HLA-B alleles for most subjects in the first cohort. A later analysis found that HLA-associated TCR beta chains were more clonally expanded and had lower generation probabilities than equally common non-associated chains. Because the 87-base-pair reads could not distinguish some IMGT-functional V segments, including TRBV6-2 and TRBV6-3, those segments were excluded. The classifier was reported to diagnose cytomegalovirus status with high specificity and sensitivity in both the original cohort and the validation cohort. The cohort was sequenced for TCR beta chains only, and without alpha or paired-chain data the features that could be detected were limited. A group of highly shared sequence variants was considered likely to be a technical artifact of the sequencing pipeline. HLA typing was unavailable for some donors at each locus, so association tests used only the typed subset. Across donors, most TCR sequences were observed very rarely, whereas some public TCRs were present in many individuals. Compared with the approximately 700-donor mean, donors in an Asian-associated ancestry cluster had fewer N-insertions in productive TCRs, according to a later genetic analysis. In a later analysis, most CMV-associated TCR beta chains were found to appear HLA-restricted, with HLA associations seemingly driven largely by CMV exposure. Linkage disequilibrium might explain the correlated functional status among segregating V segments, but an unknown experimental factor could not be ruled out. At a false discovery rate of 0.05, a later analysis linked roughly 17,000 TCR beta sequences to specific HLA alleles. In a later analysis, several top co-occurrence clusters were reported to appear linked to parvovirus B19, influenza, CMV and Epstein-Barr virus. The authors suggested that the approach could potentially be extended to other disease states and immunological phenotypes. Sequencing depth was assumed to be roughly uniform across donors in the presence/absence analyses, though that assumption may not hold. In a later genetic analysis, a missense DCLRE1C variant was associated with V-gene and J-gene trimming of TCR beta chains, and the association was replicated in an independent cohort.

The germline V gene encodes CDR1 SEHNR and CDR2 FQNEAQ (reference sequence). The trim is 5 bases for V and 3 bases for J, with a gap of 16 bases between the germline ends. Reading from cysteine to phenylalanine, the CDR3 counts 15 amino acids. The DNA shown is the 45-base CDR3, in frame from base 1. In total, over 600 healthy bone marrow donors made up the cohort. All cohort members were sampled while nominally healthy, although unrecorded immune exposures were likely present. The donor tested CMV seronegative and was one of the 352 seronegative cohort members. A peripheral blood sample was provided by each donor, and peripheral blood mononuclear cells were used for TCR beta sequencing. Genomic DNA extraction from the blood cell samples was performed with the Qiagen DNeasy Blood Extraction Kit. Library preparation employed the immunoSEQ multiplex PCR assay. For the multiplex PCR, a mixture combining 60 forward primers for TCR Vbeta segments and 13 reverse primers for TCR Jbeta segments was used. The CDR3 region of rearranged TCR beta genes was amplified from genomic DNA by a multiplex PCR assay. Amplified TCR beta libraries were sequenced as 87-base-pair reads on the Illumina HiSeq System. The paper's processing steps were these. Across the 670 or so repertoires, a later analysis counted tens of millions of unique TCR beta chains, 9 million to 14 million of which were shared by at least two donors. Raw reads were error-corrected and collapsed into unique sequences by a nearest-neighbor algorithm in which closely related sequences were merged to remove PCR and sequencing errors. Alignment of CDR3 sequences to IMGT reference sequences was used to assign V, D and J gene segments. For a sequence to be retained, a match of at least six nucleotides was required to both a V gene segment and a J gene segment. Rearrangements were called productive when the CDR3 lacked stop codons and stayed in frame with V and J; all others were non-productive. CDR3 was defined according to IMGT convention as the region running from the second conserved V-encoded cysteine to the conserved J-encoded phenylalanine. The earlier analysis of about 620 of the donors excluded sequences that lacked an unambiguous match to a single V gene segment. An earlier analysis of 500 to 700 of the donors classified V segments as functional when productive rearrangements were above 56.7% and as segregating when the standard deviation between donors was above 5%. A statistical classification framework was built for diagnosing cytomegalovirus status from the catalog of TCR beta chain sequences. In a later analysis, TCR nucleotide sequences were compared against IMGT/GENE-DB human TR gene sequences so that V and J genes could be assigned. A later analysis assigned CDR3 sequences and most-parsimonious VDJ recombination scenarios with the TCRdist pipeline. In a later analysis, each TCR beta chain was defined by its CDR3 amino acid sequence together with its V-gene family, and reads without a unique V-gene family were excluded. In a later analysis, 550 to 650 highly shared, low-generation-probability nucleotide sequences were removed to address suspected cross-contamination and a sequencing artifact. A later analysis calculated a clonal expansion index for each public chain from normalized within-repertoire ranks of inferred template counts. Generation probabilities in a later analysis came from a VDJ recombination model fitted to out-of-frame rearrangements, and those results were checked against IGoR. Hypergeometric tests were used in a later analysis to score TCR-TCR, TCR-HLA and TCR-CMV co-occurrence, with a repertoire-size bias correction applied to the TCR pairs. False discovery rates were estimated in a later analysis by permuting HLA or CMV assignments 20 times. In a later analysis, co-occurring TCRs were grouped with DBSCAN, and TCRdist sequence similarity was added when clustering was performed within HLA-allele-positive subsets. For co-occurrence clustering, repertoires with fewer than 30,000 or more than 120,000 public chains were excluded, along with five or six repertoires with anomalous nucleotide sharing. Imported from immuneACCESS, the table was reduced by TCRdb to in-frame sequences with V and J called. These copies leave out some clones; in studies compared against another copy, an unresolved V gene accounts for under half, and the cause of the remainder is not known. Clonal size and the V and J genes are those of that table, whereas D and trimming came from the DNA. Recorded for this sample are more than 150,000 clones; 77% of them occurred a single time. The ten largest make up 1.4% of the sample.

The receptor's source is a man between 18 and 35 years old in good health and CMV-seronegative. Sample: PBMCs. The rearranged chain carries TRBV7-9 and TRBJ1-2, with the D segment identity uncertain. The CDR3 is CASSRPPGGHYGYTF. In nucleotide form, the sequence is TGTGCCAGCAGCCGACCCCCCGGCGGGCACTATGGCTACACCTTC.